This TCR beta chain stems from a study of shared clonotypes between healthy human individuals. Study overall: CD8 memory received one plate per donor, CD8 naive two, CD4 memory three and CD4 naive three. Overall study results and limits: Naive CD4 clonotypes overlapped across a few donors at around 4.7%.

V was trimmed by 3 bases and J by 1 base, leaving 14 bases between them. Germline CDR1 SGHNT, CDR2 YYREEE (reference sequence). The CDR3 has 16 residues. The repertoire was sequenced with immunoSEQ multiplex PCR; TCRdb's copy has only in-frame clones and lacks some. Of approximately 2.1 million clones listed, roughly 93% are singletons. CD45RA-negative memory and CD45RA+ naive subsets were split from the CD4+ cells. Details on this clone: Its antigen is unidentified.

The chain carries TRBV5-4 and TRBJ1-3; perhaps TRBD1 as D (5 bases). The sequencing input was naive CD4+ T cells from PBMCs. Subset reported: CD45RA+ positively selected. The receptor comes from a man younger than 30 in good health. Some clones in this sample may be carry-over from other donors' samples. In DNA form, the CDR3 reads TGTGCCAGCAGCTGGTGGGGGGTAGGTTCTGGAAACACCATATATTTT. Translation: CASSWWGVGSGNTIYF. Using reference TRBV5-4 and TRBJ1-3 for the parts outside the CDR3, the full variable domain is ETGVTQSPTHLIKTRGQQVTLRCSSQSGHNTVSWYQQALGQGPQFIFQYYREEENGRGNFPPRFSGLQFPNYSSELNVNALELDDSALYLCASSWWGVGSGNTIYFGEGSWLTVV.